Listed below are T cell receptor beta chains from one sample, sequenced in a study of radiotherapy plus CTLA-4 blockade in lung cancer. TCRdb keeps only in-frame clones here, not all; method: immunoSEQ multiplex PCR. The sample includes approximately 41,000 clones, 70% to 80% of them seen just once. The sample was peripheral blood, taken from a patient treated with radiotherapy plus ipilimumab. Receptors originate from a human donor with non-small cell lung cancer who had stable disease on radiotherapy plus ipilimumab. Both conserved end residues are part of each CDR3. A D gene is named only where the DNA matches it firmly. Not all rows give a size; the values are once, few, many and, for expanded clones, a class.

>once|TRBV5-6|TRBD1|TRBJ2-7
CASSPGTGRYEQYF
TGTGCCAGCAGCCCTGGGACAGGGCGGTACGAGCAGTACTTC
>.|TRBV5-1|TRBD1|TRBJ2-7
CASSRRTGEGLGEQYF
TGCGCCAGCAGCAGACGGACAGGAGAAGGTTTGGGGGAGCAGTACTTC
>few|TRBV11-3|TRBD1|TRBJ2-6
CATRDRDFSGANVLTF
TGTGCCACTCGGGACAGGGACTTCTCTGGGGCCAACGTCCTGACTTTC
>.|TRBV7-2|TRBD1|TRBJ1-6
CASSAMGQLSYNSPLHF
TGTGCCAGCAGCGCAATGGGACAGCTCTCCTATAATTCACCCCTCCACTTT
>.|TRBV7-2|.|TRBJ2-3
CASSRGFNTDTQYF
TGTGCCAGCAGCAGGGGGTTTAACACAGATACGCAGTATTTT
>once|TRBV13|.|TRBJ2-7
CASSLRVGDEQYF
TGTGCCAGCAGCTTACGAGTAGGGGACGAGCAGTACTTC
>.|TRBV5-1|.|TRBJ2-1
CASSLGWAGSYNEQFF
TGCGCCAGCAGCTTGGGTTGGGCAGGCTCCTACAATGAGCAGTTCTTC
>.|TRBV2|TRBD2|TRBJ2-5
CASSALLAGEIKEQYF
TGTGCCAGCAGTGCCCTACTAGCGGGGGAAATCAAGGAGCAGTACTTC
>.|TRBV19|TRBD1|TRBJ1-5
CASSRGQGIQPQHF
TGTGCCAGTAGTAGGGGACAGGGGATTCAGCCCCAGCATTTT
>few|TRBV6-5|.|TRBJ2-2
CAASGTSVTGELFF
TGTGCCGCCTCCGGGACTTCGGTCACCGGGGAGCTGTTTTTT
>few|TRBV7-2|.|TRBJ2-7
CASSKGGGASGTYEQYF
TGTGCCAGCAGCAAAGGTGGGGGGGCTAGCGGAACCTACGAGCAGTACTTC
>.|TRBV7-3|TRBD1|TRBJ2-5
CASSFGTAQETQYF
TGTGCCAGCAGCTTTGGGACAGCGCAAGAGACCCAGTACTTC
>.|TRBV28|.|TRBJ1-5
CASSLGGVGNQPQHF
TGTGCCAGCAGTCTAGGAGGGGTAGGCAATCAGCCCCAGCATTTT
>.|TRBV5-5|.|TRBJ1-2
CASSMDYANYGYTF
TGTGCCAGCAGCATGGACTACGCTAACTATGGCTACACCTTC
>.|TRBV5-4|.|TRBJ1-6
CASSIGLGGTNSPLHF
TGTGCCAGCAGCATTGGCCTCGGGGGAACTAATTCACCCCTCCACTTT
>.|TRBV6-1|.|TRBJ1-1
CASSEPGALTEAFF
TGTGCCAGCAGTGAGCCAGGGGCCCTTACTGAAGCTTTCTTT
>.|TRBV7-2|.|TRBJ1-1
CASSLPFRTNEAFF
TGTGCCAGCAGCTTACCGTTCAGGACTAATGAAGCTTTCTTT
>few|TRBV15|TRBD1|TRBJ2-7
CATSRARQGHEQYF
TGTGCCACCAGCAGAGCTAGACAGGGCCACGAGCAGTACTTC
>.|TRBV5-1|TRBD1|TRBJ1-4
CASSAGTGRVEKLFF
TGCGCCAGCAGCGCAGGGACAGGGCGAGTCGAAAAACTGTTTTTT
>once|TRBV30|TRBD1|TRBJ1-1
CAWSVTGGAEKAFF
TGTGCCTGGAGTGTAACAGGGGGCGCGGAGAAGGCTTTCTTT
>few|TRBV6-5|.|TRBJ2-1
CASSARGRVNNEQFF
TGTGCCAGCAGCGCCCGGGGTCGAGTCAACAATGAGCAGTTCTTC
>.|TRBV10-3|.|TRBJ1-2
CAISEVGGNYGYTF
TGTGCCATCAGTGAAGTCGGGGGGAACTATGGCTACACCTTC
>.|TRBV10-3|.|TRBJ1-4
CAIGGTATTNEKLFF
TGTGCCATCGGGGGGACGGCGACAACTAATGAAAAACTGTTTTTT
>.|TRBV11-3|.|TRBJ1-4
CASSLAEKLFF
TGTGCCAGCAGCTTAGCGGAAAAACTGTTTTTT
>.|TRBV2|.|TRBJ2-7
CASSVLLGALEQYF
TGTGCCAGCAGTGTTCTATTGGGGGCGCTTGAGCAGTACTTC
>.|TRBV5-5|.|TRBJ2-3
CASSFSVQGIDTQYF
TGTGCCAGCAGCTTCTCTGTTCAGGGGATAGATACGCAGTATTTT
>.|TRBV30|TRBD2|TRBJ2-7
CAWNPGGARYEQYF
TGTGCCTGGAACCCCGGGGGGGCGCGGTACGAGCAGTACTTC
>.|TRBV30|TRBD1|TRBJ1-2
CAWDRDRGFHGYTF
TGTGCCTGGGATCGGGACAGGGGCTTTCATGGCTACACCTTC
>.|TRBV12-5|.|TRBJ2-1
CASGLGGIGEQFF
TGTGCTAGTGGTTTGGGAGGGATAGGTGAGCAGTTCTTC
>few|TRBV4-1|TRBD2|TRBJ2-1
CASSQRTSGSTLYNEQFF
TGCGCCAGCAGCCAAAGAACTAGCGGAAGTACCCTTTACAATGAGCAGTTCTTC
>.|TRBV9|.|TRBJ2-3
CASSVGGGHSDTQYF
TGTGCCAGCAGCGTAGGGGGGGGCCATTCAGATACGCAGTATTTT
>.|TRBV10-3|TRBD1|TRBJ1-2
CAIAGTGGGYTF
TGTGCCATCGCCGGGACAGGGGGTGGCTACACCTTC
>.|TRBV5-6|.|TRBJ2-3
CASSFVADTQYF
TGTGCCAGCAGCTTTGTCGCAGATACGCAGTATTTT
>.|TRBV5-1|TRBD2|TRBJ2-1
CASSLGLAGYNEQFF
TGCGCCAGCAGCTTGGGACTAGCCGGCTACAATGAGCAGTTCTTC
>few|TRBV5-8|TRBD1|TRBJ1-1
CASTPGQTKNTEAFF
TGTGCCAGCACCCCGGGACAGACTAAGAACACTGAAGCTTTCTTT
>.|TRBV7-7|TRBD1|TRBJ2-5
CASSLGTGAETQYF
TGTGCCAGCAGCTTAGGGACAGGGGCTGAGACCCAGTACTTC
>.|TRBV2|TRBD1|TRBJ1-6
CASSELQGGYNSPLHF
TGTGCCAGCAGTGAATTACAGGGGGGATATAATTCACCCCTCCACTTT